Presented here are 32 T cell receptor beta chains from one specimen sequenced in a study of cytomegalovirus exposure and HLA in healthy donors. With 60 Vbeta and 13 Jbeta primers, the PCR was carried out. The table came from immunoSEQ multiplex PCR; TCRdb's copy has only in-frame clones and leaves some out. There are roughly 100,000 clones in the sample; over 60% occur only once, and 8% to 10% lies in the top ten. Sequencing was done on a sample of PBMCs. The receptors originated from a male donor in good health and CMV-seropositive.

The gene calls are TRBV9 and TRBJ2-5; 10 bases map to TRBD2. After removal of 6 bases from V and 1 base from J, the junction contained 6 bases not matched to a gene. Germline loops: CDR1 SGDLS, CDR2 YYNGEE. The CDR3 contains 15 residues. CDR3 sequence (DNA): TGTGCCAGCACCAATAGCGGGAGGCCCCAAGAGACCCAGTACTTC. Its translation: CASTNSGRPQETQYF.

The chain has TRBV10-3 and TRBJ2-1; D possibly corresponds to TRBD1 (6 bases). With 5 bases removed from V and 2 bases from J, the gap between germline ends came to 10 bases. This CDR3 spans 14 amino acids. CDR1 ENHRY and CDR2 SYGVKD come from the germline V gene. The CDR3 protein is CAISKDSPYNEQFF. CDR3 nucleotide sequence: TGTGCCATCAGTAAGGACAGTCCCTACAATGAGCAGTTCTTC.

The chain joins TRBV7-6 to TRBJ1-4; D is possibly TRBD1 (6 bases). Germline V gene lookup returns CDR1 SGHVS and CDR2 FNYEAQ. The V end was cut by 5 bases, the J end by 6 bases, with 13 bases between. The CDR3 consists of 14 residues. Here the CDR3 reads CASSPTGGDEKLFF. The CDR3 DNA sequence: TGTGCCAGCAGCCCCACGGGGGGCGATGAAAAACTGTTTTTT.

The chain carries TRBV7-2 and TRBJ1-5; D might be TRBD1 (5 bases). Germline V gene sequence: CDR1 SGHTA, CDR2 FQGNSA. Trimming pared 0 bases from V and 3 bases from J, leaving 6 bases between. This CDR3 contains 14 residues. This chain's CDR3 is CASSLAGDNQPQHF. For the CDR3, the DNA is TGTGCCAGCAGCTTAGCAGGGGACAATCAGCCCCAGCATTTT.

This clone was recorded a few times. This chain joins TRBV6-1 and TRBJ2-7, with D possibly TRBD1 on 6 matching bases. Germline V gene lookup returns CDR1 MNHNS and CDR2 SASEGT. CDR3 size: 15 residues. Between the trimmed V and J ends, which lost 6 bases and 0 bases, there was a span of 15 bases. CDR3 nucleotides: TGTGCCAGCAGGAAACAGGGCCCAAGCTCCTACGAGCAGTACTTC. Translated, it gives CASRKQGPSSYEQYF.

The chain uses TRBV19 and TRBJ2-3; the match to TRBD2 covers 11 bases. The CDR3 spans 14 residues. V gave up 9 bases and J gave up 6 bases; unmatched junction bases: 8. Germline V lookup: CDR1 LNHDA, CDR2 SQIVND (reference sequence). The CDR3 DNA follows: TGTGCCAGCCAGACTAGCGGGATTGGGGATACGCAGTATTTT. Encoded protein: CASQTSGIGDTQYF. Filled out from reference TRBV19 and TRBJ2-3, the complete variable domain reads DGGITQSPKYLFRKEGQNVTLSCEQNLNHDAMYWYRQDPGQGLRLIYYSQIVNDFQKGDIAEGYSVSREKKESFPLTVTSAQKNPTAFYLCASQTSGIGDTQYFGPGTRLTVL.

The chain is built from TRBV19 and TRBJ2-1; TRBD2 matches 10 bases. This CDR3 has 15 residues. Trimming removed 2 bases from V and 7 bases from J; junction bases left unmatched: 5. The germline V gene encodes CDR1 LNHDA and CDR2 SQIVND (reference sequence). The CDR3 is CASSISSGRANEQFF. CDR3 DNA sequence: TGTGCCAGTAGTATATCGAGCGGGAGGGCAAATGAGCAGTTCTTC.

This clone was seen just once. The chain combines TRBV10-2 with TRBJ2-3, with a weak D call TRBD2 (5 bases). Germline CDR1 reads WSHSY; CDR2 reads SAAADI. Trimming took off 11 bases at V and 5 bases at J, with 23 bases between the two ends. The CDR3 consists of 15 residues. Here the CDR3 reads CAGGPSGQYGDTQYF. The CDR3 nucleotides are TGCGCCGGTGGGCCCAGCGGCCAATATGGAGATACGCAGTATTTT.

This clone was detected once. The chain uses TRBV6-5 and TRBJ2-3, with D hard to call. Per the germline V gene, CDR1 is MNHEY and CDR2 is SVGAGI. V was trimmed by 2 bases and J by 7 bases, leaving 4 bases between them. The CDR3 is made up of 11 amino acids. Written as DNA, the CDR3 is TGTGCCAGCAGTTACGACAATACGCAGTATTTT. Its protein product is CASSYDNTQYF.

V usage is TRBV27 and J usage is TRBJ1-1, with 7 nucleotides matching TRBD1. J gave up 11 bases and V 5 bases, and 11 bases lay outside the gene matches. Germline CDR1 is MNHEY and CDR2 is SMNVEV (reference sequence). The CDR3 length is 13 residues. The CDR3 sequence is CASSPRTGFGAFF. In DNA, the CDR3 is TGTGCCAGCAGTCCCAGGACAGGTTTTGGCGCTTTCTTT.

This clone was observed once. V is TRBV11-1 and J is TRBJ2-7; D unresolved. V gave up 0 bases and J gave up 2 bases, with 11 bases separating them. Germline V CDR1 and CDR2: SGHAT, FQDESV (reference sequence). CDR3 length: 15 residues. The CDR3 nucleotides are TGTGCCAGCAGCTTAGCGGGCAGATATACCTACGAGCAGTACTTC. Encoded protein: CASSLAGRYTYEQYF. The full variable domain, its missing parts supplied by reference TRBV11-1 and TRBJ2-7, is EAEVAQSPRYKITEKSQAVAFWCDPISGHATLYWYRQILGQGPELLVQFQDESVVDDSQLPKDRFSAERLKGVDSTLKIQPAELGDSAMYLCASSLAGRYTYEQYFGPGTRLTVT.

The chain joins TRBV7-2 to TRBJ2-7, with TRBD1 matching over 7 bases. The V gene end was trimmed by 6 bases and the J gene end by 0 bases; junction bases not matched to a gene: 5. Germline assignment: CDR1 SGHTA and CDR2 FQGNSA. CDR3 length equals 14 residues. The CDR3 loop reads CASRVGQSSYEQYF. DNA of the CDR3: TGTGCCAGCAGGGTGGGACAGTCCTCCTACGAGCAGTACTTC.

The V call is TRBV14, the J call TRBJ1-2; 10 bases map to TRBD1. The CDR3 length is 16 residues. The V gene end was trimmed by 0 bases and the J gene end by 6 bases; junction bases not matched to a gene: 7. Germline assignment: CDR1 SGHDN and CDR2 FVKESK. The CDR3 sequence: CASSQDQGTGADGYTF. In DNA, the CDR3 is TGTGCCAGCAGCCAAGATCAAGGGACAGGGGCGGATGGCTACACCTTC.

The chain uses TRBV12-2 and TRBJ2-7; the listed D gene, TRBD2, was not tested against the DNA. TRBV12-2 is designated a pseudogene. This CDR3 region has 18 residues. The CDR3 sequence is CASRLPLQGTIGTYEQYF. In nucleotides, the CDR3 is TGTGCAAGTCGCTTACCTCTCCAGGGGACTATCGGAACCTACGAGCAGTACTTC.

The CDR3 region has the DNA TGTGCCAGCAGTTTATGGGTGACTAGCGGGAGAAGCGAGCAGTACTTC. This codes for CASSLWVTSGRSEQYF. The chain links TRBV27 to TRBJ2-7; 12 bases map to TRBD2. Germline lookup yields CDR1 MNHEY and CDR2 SMNVEV (reference sequence). With V trimmed by 1 base and J by 6 bases, 7 bases remained unmatched. This CDR3 region has 16 residues.

The CDR3 protein is CASSVDKDTQYF. CDR3 DNA: TGTGCCAGCAGCGTAGATAAAGATACGCAGTATTTT. This chain uses TRBV9 with TRBJ2-3; no definite D call. The CDR3 length is 12 residues. Germline assignment: CDR1 SGDLS and CDR2 YYNGEE. V was shortened by 0 bases and J by 5 bases, with 4 bases between the two germline ends.

The sample holds one count of this clone. This chain connects TRBV19 to TRBJ2-5; 10 nucleotides line up with TRBD2. The junction had 10 bases not matched to a gene; V was cut back by 7 bases and J by 5 bases. The CDR3 has 15 residues. Germline CDR1 reads LNHDA; CDR2 reads SQIVND (reference sequence). In nucleotides, the CDR3 is TGTGCCAGTACGGGAGCTAGCGGGAGTTTCGAGACCCAGTACTTC. Its translation is CASTGASGSFETQYF.

This clone occurred a few times. The CDR3 region is CASSRHPTRDTQYF. The CDR3 bases are TGTGCCAGCAGCCGACACCCTACTAGAGATACGCAGTATTTT. This chain connects TRBV11-2 to TRBJ2-3; perhaps TRBD2 as D (5 bases). Between the trimmed V and J ends, which lost 5 bases and 5 bases, there was a span of 14 bases. This CDR3 spans 14 amino acids. Germline CDR1 and CDR2: SGHAT and FQNNGV. Filled out from reference TRBV11-2 and TRBJ2-3, the complete variable domain reads EAGVAQSPRYKIIEKRQSVAFWCNPISGHATLYWYQQILGQGPKLLIQFQNNGVVDDSQLPKDRFSAERLKGVDSTLKIQPAKLEDSAVYLCASSRHPTRDTQYFGPGTRLTVL.

This clone was observed once. The rearrangement uses TRBV10-3 and TRBJ2-1, with D maybe TRBD2 (5 bases). CDR3 size: 15 residues. V lost 0 bases and J 7 bases, leaving 13 bases between the germline ends. The germline CDR1 and CDR2 sequences are ENHRY and SYGVKD. The CDR3 DNA sequence: TGTGCCATCAGTGAGTCAAGGAGAGCGGAGAATGAGCAGTTCTTC. Protein sequence: CAISESRRAENEQFF.

V is TRBV28 and J is TRBJ2-1; 9 nucleotides agree with TRBD2. CDR1 MDHEN and CDR2 SYDVKM come from the germline V gene. J gave up 8 bases and V 5 bases, and 10 bases lay outside the gene matches. The CDR3 contains 15 residues. The DNA for the CDR3 is TGTGCCAGCAGTCAAGCCGGGACTAGCTCGGATGAGCAGTTCTTC. It translates to CASSQAGTSSDEQFF.

This clone was detected only a few times. J is TRBJ2-7 and V is TRBV29-1; TRBD1 aligns across 7 bases. Unmatched junction bases numbered 5, after V lost 6 bases and J lost 0 bases. Germline V gene sequence: CDR1 SQVTM, CDR2 ANQGSEA. The CDR3 is made up of 13 amino acids. The CDR3 loop reads CSVGQVNSYEQYF. CDR3 DNA: TGCAGCGTCGGACAGGTAAACTCCTACGAGCAGTACTTC.

The V call is TRBV4-3, the J call TRBJ2-5; possibly TRBD1 for D (6 bases). TRBJ2-7 matches the DNA end more closely, so the J call is doubtful. Germline CDR1 and CDR2: LGHNA and YSLEER. The CDR3 contains 15 residues. CDR3 region: CASSQGGPSSYEQYF. CDR3 DNA sequence: TGCGCCAGCAGCCAAGGGGGGCCCTCATCCTACGAGCAGTACTTC.

The CDR3: CASSCRIRGPNQPQHF. The CDR3 DNA sequence: TGTGCCAGCAGCTGTAGGATTAGGGGCCCCAATCAGCCCCAGCATTTT. The V gene is TRBV7-2, the J gene TRBJ1-5; a possible D gene is TRBD1 (5 bases). V was clipped by 4 bases and J by 3 bases, with 16 bases between them. The CDR3 totals 16 residues. Per germline, CDR1 SGHTA and CDR2 FQGNSA. Filled out from reference TRBV7-2 and TRBJ1-5, the complete variable domain reads GAGVSQSPSNKVTEKGKDVELRCDPISGHTALYWYRQSLGQGLEFLIYFQGNSAPDKSGLPSDRFSAERTGGSVSTLTIQRTQQEDSAVYLCASSCRIRGPNQPQHFGDGTRLSIL.

The rearrangement links TRBV27 to TRBJ1-5, with D possibly TRBD1 on 5 matching bases. CDR1 and CDR2 (germline): MNHEY, SMNVEV (reference sequence). The CDR3 is made up of 16 amino acids. With 8 bases removed from V and 0 bases from J, the gap between germline ends came to 17 bases. CDR3 in amino acids: CASSWGGQDSNQPQHF. The CDR3 DNA sequence: TGTGCCAGCTCTTGGGGAGGACAAGATAGCAATCAGCCCCAGCATTTT.

The rearrangement uses TRBV11-2 and TRBJ1-2, with TRBD1 matching 8 bases. The trim removed 8 bases at V and 6 bases at J, leaving 14 bases unmatched. Per germline, CDR1 SGHAT and CDR2 FQNNGV. The CDR3 covers 15 residues. The CDR3 bases are TGTGCCAGCCGCCGTCCCGGGACAGGTTCAGATGGCTACACCTTC. It is translated as CASRRPGTGSDGYTF. Full variable domain (outside the CDR3, taken from reference TRBV11-2 and TRBJ1-2): EAGVAQSPRYKIIEKRQSVAFWCNPISGHATLYWYQQILGQGPKLLIQFQNNGVVDDSQLPKDRFSAERLKGVDSTLKIQPAKLEDSAVYLCASRRPGTGSDGYTFGSGTRLTVV.

V is TRBV9 and J is TRBJ2-3; D call uncertain. CDR3 length: 13 amino acids. Trimming took 0 bases from V and 2 from J, leaving 4 bases between them. Germline CDR1 is SGDLS and CDR2 is YYNGEE. The CDR3, as DNA: TGTGCCAGCAGCGTAGTAGACACAGATACGCAGTATTTT. Translating gives CASSVVDTDTQYF.

The chain employs TRBV7-6 and TRBJ1-2; maybe TRBD1 (5 bases). This CDR3 is built from 15 residues. Per the germline V gene, CDR1 is SGHVS and CDR2 is FNYEAQ. The ends were cut back, 5 bases at V and 4 bases at J, with 17 bases in the middle. In DNA, the CDR3 is TGTGCCAGCAGCCCAAGGGGCGCCCCGGGCTATGGCTACACCTTC. This sequence encodes CASSPRGAPGYGYTF.

The chain couples TRBV5-1 to TRBJ2-7, with TRBD1 as a possible D gene (5 bases). Deletions cut 5 bases from V and 4 bases from J, with 16 bases between. The germline V gene encodes CDR1 SGHRS and CDR2 YFSETQ. This CDR3 region has 14 residues. The CDR3 loop is CASRLDSIVYEQYF. The CDR3, as DNA: TGCGCCAGCAGGCTCGACAGTATAGTATACGAGCAGTACTTC.

The chain joins TRBV9 to TRBJ2-1; 8 bases map to TRBD2. The CDR3 extends over 17 amino acids. V trimming: 0 bases; J trimming: 8 bases; junction bases outside the gene matches: 13. From germline, CDR1 is SGDLS and CDR2 YYNGEE. CDR3: CASSVGTSRGGRDEQFF. As DNA, the CDR3 is TGTGCCAGCAGCGTAGGTACTTCCCGGGGGGGGCGTGATGAGCAGTTCTTC.

The V gene is TRBV19, the J gene TRBJ1-2, with 10 positions matching TRBD1. The CDR3 contains 15 residues. Per germline, CDR1 LNHDA and CDR2 SQIVND (reference sequence). V dropped 4 bases and J dropped 7; count of bases not matched to a gene: 9. CDR3 DNA: TGTGCCAGTAGTAAGGCGGGACAGGGGCTTCGTGGCTACACCTTC. Its translation is CASSKAGQGLRGYTF.

This clone appeared a single time. The rearrangement joins TRBV6-5 to TRBJ2-3, with TRBD1 matching over 7 bases. The CDR3 loop spans 16 amino acids. J gave up 1 base and V 2 bases, and 6 bases lay outside the gene matches. Germline CDR1 MNHEY, CDR2 SVGAGI. This CDR3 reads CASSYQQGRRTDTQYF. DNA of the CDR3: TGTGCCAGCAGTTACCAACAGGGGCGGCGCACAGATACGCAGTATTTT.

The gene calls are TRBV7-3 and TRBJ2-5, with 7 bases fitting TRBD1. The end of the DNA is better explained by TRBJ2-7, so the J call may be wrong. Germline V gene data show CDR1 as SGHTA and CDR2 as FQGTGA. This CDR3 region has 17 residues. The CDR3, as DNA: TGTGCCAGCAGCTTCATTCCACCGGGACAGTCTTTCTACGAGCAGTACTTC. It codes for CASSFIPPGQSFYEQYF.